These 10 T cell receptor beta chains came from one sample sequenced in a study of T-cell memory formation after mild COVID-19. In TCRdb, the 5' RACE reads were re-called with MiXCR into one record per CDR3 protein. This table has approximately 210,000 distinct CDR3 sequences, around 27% appearing once. Sequencing used PBMCs or a T cell subset sorted from them (not recorded which). All receptors come from an adult woman who had mild COVID-19 (a few samples of this study predate the infection). Cell type and time point are not known.

In its sample, this clonotype was seen a few times. The chain has TRBV12-3 or TRBV12-4 and TRBJ2-2, with D possibly TRBD1 on 5 matching bases. CDR3 length: 14 amino acids. V lost 4 bases, J lost 10 bases, and 16 bases lay in between. The CDR3 region is CASSSFRDGEELFF. In DNA, the CDR3 is TGTGCCAGCAGTTCTTTCAGGGATGGGGAGGAGCTGTTTTTT.

This clonotype was seen a handful of times. V gene TRBV18 combines with J gene TRBJ2-1; D gene uncertain. CDR3 size: 12 residues. Germline assignment: CDR1 KGHSH and CDR2 LQKENI. V dropped 5 bases and J dropped 8 bases, with 10 bases sitting between them. DNA of the CDR3: TGTGCCAGCTCAAATCTAAGGGATGAGCAGTTCTTC. Amino acid sequence: CASSNLRDEQFF.

The rearrangement joins TRBV6-6 to TRBJ2-3; D is possibly TRBD1 or TRBD2 (5 bases each). Germline V lookup: CDR1 MNHNY, CDR2 SVGAGI (reference sequence). CDR3 length equals 12 residues. V was cut by 7 bases and J by 10 bases, with 15 bases left in between. In DNA, the CDR3 is TGTGCCAGCACCCCCCTCCGGGGCCCGCAGTATTTT. This sequence encodes CASTPLRGPQYF.

The table lists this clonotype with a few counts. The V gene is TRBV12-3 or TRBV12-4, the J gene TRBJ2-3; 11 bases fit TRBD2. The CDR3 runs to 16 residues. Losses at the gene ends were 6 bases for V and 0 bases for J; bases not matched to a gene: 5. CDR3 residues: CASSLLAGGSTDTQYF. CDR3 bases: TGTGCCAGCAGCCTGCTAGCGGGGGGAAGCACAGATACGCAGTATTTT.

This clonotype was observed a handful of times. This rearrangement joins TRBV6-1 to TRBJ2-7, with D perhaps matching TRBD1 (6 bases). The V gene's germline CDR1 is MNHNS and CDR2 SASEGT. V shed 6 bases and J shed 0 bases, with 12 bases lying between them. The CDR3 covers 14 residues. CDR3 coding DNA: TGTGCCAGCAGGAAGACAGGAACCTCCTACGAGCAGTACTTC. The encoded protein is CASRKTGTSYEQYF.

This clonotype has a handful of counts. The CDR3 bases are TGTGCCAGCACCGAAGGCACTAACAATGAGCAGTTCTTC. Its protein is CASTEGTNNEQFF. The chain couples TRBV2 to TRBJ2-1; D is ambiguous. The germline V gene has CDR1 SNHLY and CDR2 FYNNEI. This CDR3 has 13 amino acids. Deletions cut 7 bases from V and 5 bases from J, with 12 bases between.

This sequence joins TRBV20-1 and TRBJ1-2, with D perhaps TRBD1 (5 bases). The V end was cut by 1 base, the J end by 4 bases, with 19 bases between. Germline-derived CDR1 and CDR2 are DFQATT and SNEGSKA (reference sequence). This CDR3 region has 16 residues. CDR3 in DNA: TGCAGTGCTAGAGCCGTAGGGACCTCGAGGGTCTATGGCTACACCTTC. It codes for CSARAVGTSRVYGYTF.

This clonotype was picked up a small number of times. V and J are TRBV20-1 and TRBJ2-5; tentatively, D is TRBD2 (6 bases). This CDR3 contains 16 residues. The ends were cut back, 0 bases at V and 0 bases at J, with 14 bases in the middle. CDR1 DFQATT and CDR2 SNEGSKA come from the germline V gene (reference sequence). CDR3 in DNA: TGCAGTGCTAGAGATTACGCGGGGTTGTACCAAGAGACCCAGTACTTC. Translated: CSARDYAGLYQETQYF.

This clonotype was picked up many times. The rearrangement joins TRBV21-1 to TRBJ2-5; the table calls TRBD1, which could not be checked here. TRBV21-1 is annotated as a pseudogene. The CDR3 is 17 amino acids. This CDR3 reads CASSVPQQGAEQETQYF. The CDR3 coding sequence is TGTGCCAGCAGCGTCCCCCAGCAGGGGGCGGAACAAGAGACCCAGTACTTC.

The chain carries TRBV3-1 and TRBJ1-2; D ambiguous. The V and J ends lost 7 bases and 4 bases respectively, with 13 bases between them. Germline assignment: CDR1 LGHDT and CDR2 YNNKEL (reference sequence). This CDR3 is 13 amino acids long. The CDR3 bases are TGTGCCAGCAACTCCCGGGGTGGCTATGGCTACACCTTC. This encodes CASNSRGGYGYTF.